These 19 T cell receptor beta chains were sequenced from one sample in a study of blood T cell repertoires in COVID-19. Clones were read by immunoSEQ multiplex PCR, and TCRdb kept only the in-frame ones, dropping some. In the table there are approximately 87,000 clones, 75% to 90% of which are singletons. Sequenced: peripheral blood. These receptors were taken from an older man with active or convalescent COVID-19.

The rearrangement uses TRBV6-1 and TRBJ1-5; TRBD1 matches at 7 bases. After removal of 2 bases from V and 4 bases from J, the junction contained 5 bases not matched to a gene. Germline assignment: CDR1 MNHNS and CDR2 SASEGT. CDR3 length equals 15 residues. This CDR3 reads CASSEWGRGNQPQHF. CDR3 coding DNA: TGTGCCAGCAGTGAATGGGGCAGGGGGAATCAGCCCCAGCATTTT.

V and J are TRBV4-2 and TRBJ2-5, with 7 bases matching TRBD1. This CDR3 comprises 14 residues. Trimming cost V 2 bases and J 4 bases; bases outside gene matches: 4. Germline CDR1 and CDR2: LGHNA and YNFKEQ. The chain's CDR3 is CASSQRQGLETQYF. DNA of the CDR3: TGTGCCAGCAGCCAACGACAGGGATTAGAGACCCAGTACTTC.

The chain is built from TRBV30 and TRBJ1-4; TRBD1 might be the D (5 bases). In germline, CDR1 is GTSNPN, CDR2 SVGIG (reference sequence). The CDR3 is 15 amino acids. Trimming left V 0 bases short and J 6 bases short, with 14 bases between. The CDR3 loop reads CAWSVTTGLDEKLFF. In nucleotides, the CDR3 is TGTGCCTGGAGTGTAACCACAGGCTTAGATGAAAAACTGTTTTTT. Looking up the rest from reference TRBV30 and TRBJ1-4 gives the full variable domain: SQTIHQWPATLVQPVGSPLSLECTVEGTSNPNLYWYRQAAGRGLQLLFYSVGIGQISSEVPQNLSASRPQDRQFILSSKKLLLSDSGFYLCAWSVTTGLDEKLFFGSGTQLSVL.

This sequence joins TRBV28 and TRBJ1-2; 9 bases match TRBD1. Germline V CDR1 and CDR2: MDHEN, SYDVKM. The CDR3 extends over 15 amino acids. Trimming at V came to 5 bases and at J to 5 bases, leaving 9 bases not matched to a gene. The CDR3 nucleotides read TGTGCCAGCAGTGGAACGGGACAGGGTTTATATGGCTACACCTTC. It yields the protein CASSGTGQGLYGYTF.

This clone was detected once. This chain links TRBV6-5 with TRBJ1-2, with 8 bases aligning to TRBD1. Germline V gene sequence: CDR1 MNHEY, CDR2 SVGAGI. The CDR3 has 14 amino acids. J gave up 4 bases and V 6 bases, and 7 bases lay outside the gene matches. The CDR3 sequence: CASSRDRRGYGYTF. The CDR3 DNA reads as TGTGCCAGCAGCCGGGACAGGCGGGGCTATGGCTACACCTTC.

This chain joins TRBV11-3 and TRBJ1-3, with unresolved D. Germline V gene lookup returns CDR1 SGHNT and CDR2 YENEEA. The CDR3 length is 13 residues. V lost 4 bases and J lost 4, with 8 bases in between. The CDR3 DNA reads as TGTGCCAGCAGCTCCGGTCCAGGAAACACCATATATTTT. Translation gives CASSSGPGNTIYF.

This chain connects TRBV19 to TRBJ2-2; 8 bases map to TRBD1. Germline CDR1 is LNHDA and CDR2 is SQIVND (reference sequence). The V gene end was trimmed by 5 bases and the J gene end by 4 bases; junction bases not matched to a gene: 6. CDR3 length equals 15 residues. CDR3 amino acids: CASSRQGFSTGELFF. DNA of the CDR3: TGTGCCAGTAGTCGACAGGGGTTTAGCACCGGGGAGCTGTTTTTT.

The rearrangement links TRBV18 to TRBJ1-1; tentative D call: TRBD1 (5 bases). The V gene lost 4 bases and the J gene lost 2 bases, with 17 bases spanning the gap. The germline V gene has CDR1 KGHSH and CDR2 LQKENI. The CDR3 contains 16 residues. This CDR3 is CASSLILTATNTEAFF. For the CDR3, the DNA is TGTGCCAGCTCACTAATCTTGACAGCAACTAACACTGAAGCTTTCTTT.

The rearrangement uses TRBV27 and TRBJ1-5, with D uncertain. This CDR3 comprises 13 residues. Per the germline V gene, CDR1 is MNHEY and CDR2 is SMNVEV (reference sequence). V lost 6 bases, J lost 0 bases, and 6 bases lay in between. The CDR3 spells CASRDYSNQPQHF. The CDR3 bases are TGTGCCAGCAGAGACTATAGCAATCAGCCCCAGCATTTT.

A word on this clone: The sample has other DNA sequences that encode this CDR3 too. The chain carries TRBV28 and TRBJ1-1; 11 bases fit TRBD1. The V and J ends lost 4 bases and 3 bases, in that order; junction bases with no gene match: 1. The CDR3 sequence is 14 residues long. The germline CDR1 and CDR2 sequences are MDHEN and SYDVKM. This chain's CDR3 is CASSSGQGDTEAFF. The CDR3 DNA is TGTGCCAGCAGTTCGGGACAGGGGGACACTGAAGCTTTCTTT.

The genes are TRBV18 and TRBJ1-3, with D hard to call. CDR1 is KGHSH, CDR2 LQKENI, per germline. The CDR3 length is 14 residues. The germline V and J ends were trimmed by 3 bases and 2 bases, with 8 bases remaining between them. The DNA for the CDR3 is TGTGCCAGCTCACCCCCGGGGACTGGAAACACCATATATTTT. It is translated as CASSPPGTGNTIYF.

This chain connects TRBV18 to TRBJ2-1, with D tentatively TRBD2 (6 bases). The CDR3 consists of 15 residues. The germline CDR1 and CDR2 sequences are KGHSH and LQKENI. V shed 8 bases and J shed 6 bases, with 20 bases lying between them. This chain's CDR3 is CASQGTLGGANEQFF. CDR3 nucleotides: TGTGCCAGCCAAGGAACCCTAGGAGGGGCCAATGAGCAGTTCTTC.

The CDR3 sequence is CASSRQNTYSYEQYF. The CDR3 coding sequence is TGCGCCAGCAGCCGACAGAACACCTATTCCTACGAGCAGTACTTC. The V gene is TRBV5-1, the J gene TRBJ2-7; a possible D gene is TRBD1 (5 bases). Trimming shortened V by 4 bases and J by 1 base, and 15 bases separated the two germline ends. This CDR3 is built from 15 residues. Per the germline V gene, CDR1 is SGHRS and CDR2 is YFSETQ.

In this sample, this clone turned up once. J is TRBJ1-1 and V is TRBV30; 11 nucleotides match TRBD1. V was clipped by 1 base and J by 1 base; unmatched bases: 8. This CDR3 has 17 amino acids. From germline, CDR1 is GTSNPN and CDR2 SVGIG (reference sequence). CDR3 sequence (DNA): TGTGCCTGGAGTGCGCTGGACAGGGGGCTTTGGAACACTGAAGCTTTCTTT. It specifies CAWSALDRGLWNTEAFF.

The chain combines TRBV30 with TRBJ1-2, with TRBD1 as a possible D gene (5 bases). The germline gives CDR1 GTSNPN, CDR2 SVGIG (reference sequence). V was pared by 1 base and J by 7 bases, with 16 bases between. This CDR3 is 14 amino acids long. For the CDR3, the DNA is TGTGCCTGGAGTGCCCTCACGACAGTACTTGGCTACACCTTC. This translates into CAWSALTTVLGYTF.

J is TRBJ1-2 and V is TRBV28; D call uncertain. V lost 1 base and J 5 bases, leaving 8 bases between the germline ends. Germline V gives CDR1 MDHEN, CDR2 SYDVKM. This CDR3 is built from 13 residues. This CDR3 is CASSLFFLYGYTF. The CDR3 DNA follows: TGTGCCAGCAGTTTATTCTTTTTGTATGGCTACACCTTC.

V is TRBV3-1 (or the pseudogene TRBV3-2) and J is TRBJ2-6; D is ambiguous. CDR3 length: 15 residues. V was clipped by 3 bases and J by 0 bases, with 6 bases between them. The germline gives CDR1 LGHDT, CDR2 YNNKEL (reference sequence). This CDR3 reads CASSHRSSGANVLTF. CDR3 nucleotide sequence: TGTGCCAGCAGCCACAGGTCCTCTGGGGCCAACGTCCTGACTTTC.

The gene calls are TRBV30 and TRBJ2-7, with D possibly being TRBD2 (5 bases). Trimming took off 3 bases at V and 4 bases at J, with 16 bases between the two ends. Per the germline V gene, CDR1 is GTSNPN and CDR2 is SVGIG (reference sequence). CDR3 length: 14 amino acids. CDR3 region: CAWRDPGSHYEQYF. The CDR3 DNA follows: TGTGCCTGGAGAGATCCGGGAAGCCATTACGAGCAGTACTTC.

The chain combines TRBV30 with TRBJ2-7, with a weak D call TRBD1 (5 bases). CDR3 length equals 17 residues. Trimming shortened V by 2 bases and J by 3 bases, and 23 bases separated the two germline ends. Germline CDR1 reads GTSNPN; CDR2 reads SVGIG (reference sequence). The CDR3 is CAWSRTFGSRVGYEQYF. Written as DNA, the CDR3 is TGTGCCTGGAGTCGGACATTCGGCTCTCGGGTAGGCTACGAGCAGTACTTC.